The entry below gives a single T cell receptor (beta chain) sequence along with its context. This CDR3 region has 12 residues. The V gene lost 5 bases and the J gene lost 8 bases, with 12 bases spanning the gap. Germline CDR1 reads SGHAT; CDR2 reads FQNNGV. These data originate in a study of blood T cell repertoires in COVID-19. About the research overall: In each case, the material was cDNA or gDNA derived from T cells, B-cell-depleted T cells, or PBMCs.

Authors' methods: Amplification with reference gene primers provided the estimates of nucleated cell counts. The protocol was immunoSEQ multiplex PCR, while the TCRdb copy is restricted to in-frame clones and leaves out a portion. V, J and clone size were drawn from that table, and D and trimming were deduced from the DNA. The sample carries roughly 260,000 clones, 80% to 90% recorded once. The sequence was collected from a woman in her forties or fifties who had recovered from COVID-19. Material for sequencing was PBMCs or T cells enriched from blood (not recorded which). V usage is TRBV11-2 and J usage is TRBJ1-2; tentative D call: TRBD1 (5 bases). The CDR3 region is CASSKQELGYTF. The CDR3 DNA is TGTGCCAGCAGCAAACAGGAGTTGGGCTACACCTTC. The entire variable domain, with the rest obtained from reference TRBV11-2 and TRBJ1-2, is as follows: EAGVAQSPRYKIIEKRQSVAFWCNPISGHATLYWYQQILGQGPKLLIQFQNNGVVDDSQLPKDRFSAERLKGVDSTLKIQPAKLEDSAVYLCASSKQELGYTFGSGTRLTVV.